The clone carrying this T cell receptor (beta chain) appeared a few times. Both subsets, CD45RA+ naive and CD45RA-negative memory, were split from the CD4+ cells. V was pared by 10 bases and J by 5 bases, with 14 bases between. Germline lookup yields CDR1 MDHEN and CDR2 SYDVKM. The CDR3 totals 12 residues. Assay: immunoSEQ multiplex PCR; the TCRdb copy retains only in-frame clones and omits some. Among around 1 million clones listed, over 60% were seen once. The data were taken from a study of shared clonotypes between healthy human individuals. Across the whole study: The cohort comprised a couple of women and three men. Their ages spanned 18 to 49 years.

The sequencing sample was made of memory CD4+ T cells sorted from blood. Specified subset: CD45RA-negative fraction. The V gene is TRBV28, the J gene TRBJ2-5, with D perhaps TRBD2 (5 bases). The receptor comes from a man between 18 and 29 years old in good health. Here the CDR3 DNA reads TGTGCCACGGACGCGGGCGGCGAGACCCAGTACTTC. The encoded protein is CATDAGGETQYF. The variable domain in full, with the rest retrieved from reference TRBV28 and TRBJ2-5, is DVKVTQSSRYLVKRTGEKVFLECVQDMDHENMFWYRQDPGLGLRLIYFSYDVKMKEKGDIPEGYSVSREKKERFSLILESASTNQTSMYLCATDAGGETQYFGPGTRLLVL.